This T cell receptor (beta chain) was recorded in a study of blood T cell repertoires in COVID-19. Looking at the study overall: PBMCs, B-cell-depleted T cells, or T cells were the source of the cDNA or gDNA that made up the material.

The data were produced by immunoSEQ multiplex PCR, yet TCRdb's version contains in-frame clones alone and is incomplete. Of about 250,000 clones listed, around 85% were seen once; the top ten hold more than 7%. The length of the CDR3 is 15 residues. J lost 7 bases, V lost 6 bases, and 11 bases had no gene match. CDR1 is MDHEN and CDR2 is SYDVKM in the germline V gene. The sequenced sample was peripheral blood. The V call is TRBV28, the J call TRBJ2-1; the match to TRBD2 covers 8 bases. This receptor was obtained from a man older than 75 with acute or convalescent COVID-19. The CDR3 sequence is CASSLRGGGWNEQFF. The CDR3 DNA reads as TGTGCCAGCAGCCTCCGGGGGGGCGGTTGGAATGAGCAGTTCTTC. Based on the CDR3 plus reference TRBV28 and TRBJ2-1, the full variable domain is DVKVTQSSRYLVKRTGEKVFLECVQDMDHENMFWYRQDPGLGLRLIYFSYDVKMKEKGDIPEGYSVSREKKERFSLILESASTNQTSMYLCASSLRGGGWNEQFFGPGTRLTVL.